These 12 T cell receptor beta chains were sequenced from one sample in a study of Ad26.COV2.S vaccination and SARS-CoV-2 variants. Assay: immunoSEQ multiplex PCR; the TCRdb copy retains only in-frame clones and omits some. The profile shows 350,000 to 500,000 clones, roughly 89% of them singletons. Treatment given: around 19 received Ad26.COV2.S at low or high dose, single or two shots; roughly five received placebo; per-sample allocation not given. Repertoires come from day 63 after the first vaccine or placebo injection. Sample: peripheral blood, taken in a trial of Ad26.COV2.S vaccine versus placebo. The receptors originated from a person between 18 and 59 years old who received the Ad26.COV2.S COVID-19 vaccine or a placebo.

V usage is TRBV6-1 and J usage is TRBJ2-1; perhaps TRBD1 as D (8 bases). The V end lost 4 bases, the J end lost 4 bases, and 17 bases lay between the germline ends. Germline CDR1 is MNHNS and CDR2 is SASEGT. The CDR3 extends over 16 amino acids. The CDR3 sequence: CASSGPDRGLYNEQFF. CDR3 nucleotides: TGTGCCAGCAGTGGACCCGACAGGGGACTATACAATGAGCAGTTCTTC.

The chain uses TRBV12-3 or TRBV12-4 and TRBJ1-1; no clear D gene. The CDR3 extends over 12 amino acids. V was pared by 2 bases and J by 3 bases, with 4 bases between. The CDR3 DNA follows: TGTGCCAGCAGTTTACCCTACACTGAAGCTTTCTTT. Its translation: CASSLPYTEAFF.

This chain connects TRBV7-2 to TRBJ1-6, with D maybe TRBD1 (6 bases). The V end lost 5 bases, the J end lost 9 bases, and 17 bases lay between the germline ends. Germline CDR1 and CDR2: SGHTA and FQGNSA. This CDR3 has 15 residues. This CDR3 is CASSPSQGGGSPLHF. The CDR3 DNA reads TGTGCCAGCAGCCCGTCACAGGGCGGGGGTTCACCCCTCCACTTT.

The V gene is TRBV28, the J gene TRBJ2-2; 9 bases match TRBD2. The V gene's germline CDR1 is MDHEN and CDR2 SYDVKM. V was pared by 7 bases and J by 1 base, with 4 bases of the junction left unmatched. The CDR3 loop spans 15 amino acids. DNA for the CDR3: TGTGCCAGCACCCATAGCGGGGGGAACACCGGGGAGCTGTTTTTT. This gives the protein CASTHSGGNTGELFF.

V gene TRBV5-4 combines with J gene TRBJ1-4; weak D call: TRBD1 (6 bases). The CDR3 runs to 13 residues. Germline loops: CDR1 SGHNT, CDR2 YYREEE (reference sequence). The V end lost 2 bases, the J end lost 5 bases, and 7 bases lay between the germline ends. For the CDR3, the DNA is TGTGCCAGCAGCTTAACAGGGAATGAAAAACTGTTTTTT. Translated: CASSLTGNEKLFF.

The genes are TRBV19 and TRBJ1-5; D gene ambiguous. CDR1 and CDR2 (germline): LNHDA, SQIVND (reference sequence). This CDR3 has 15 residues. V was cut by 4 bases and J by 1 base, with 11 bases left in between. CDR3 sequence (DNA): TGTGCCAGTAGTAAGAGGATGCTGAGCAATCAGCCCCAGCATTTT. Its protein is CASSKRMLSNQPQHF.

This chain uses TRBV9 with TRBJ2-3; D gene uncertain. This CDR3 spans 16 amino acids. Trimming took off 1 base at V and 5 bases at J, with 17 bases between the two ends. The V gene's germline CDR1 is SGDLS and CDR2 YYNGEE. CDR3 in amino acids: CASSVWPPRVGDTQYF. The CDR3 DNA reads TGTGCCAGCAGCGTATGGCCGCCCCGGGTTGGAGATACGCAGTATTTT.

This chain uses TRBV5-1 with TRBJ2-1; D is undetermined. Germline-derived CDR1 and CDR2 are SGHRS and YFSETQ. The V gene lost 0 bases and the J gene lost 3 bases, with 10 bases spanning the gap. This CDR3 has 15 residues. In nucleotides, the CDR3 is TGCGCCAGCAGCTTGGACCAGCCCATCTACAATGAGCAGTTCTTC. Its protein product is CASSLDQPIYNEQFF.

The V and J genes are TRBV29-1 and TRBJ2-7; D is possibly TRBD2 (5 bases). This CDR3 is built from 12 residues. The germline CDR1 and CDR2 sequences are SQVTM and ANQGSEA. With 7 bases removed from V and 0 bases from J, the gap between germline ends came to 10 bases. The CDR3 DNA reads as TGCAGCGGGAGGACGGACTCCTACGAGCAGTACTTC. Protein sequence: CSGRTDSYEQYF.

The CDR3 region is CASSLEEGYNEQFF. DNA of the CDR3: TGTGCCAGCAGCTTAGAGGAAGGCTACAATGAGCAGTTCTTC. The chain links TRBV5-4 to TRBJ2-1; D is undetermined. Germline V lookup: CDR1 SGHNT, CDR2 YYREEE (reference sequence). The V end was cut by 2 bases, the J end by 3 bases, with 9 bases between. The CDR3 length is 14 residues.

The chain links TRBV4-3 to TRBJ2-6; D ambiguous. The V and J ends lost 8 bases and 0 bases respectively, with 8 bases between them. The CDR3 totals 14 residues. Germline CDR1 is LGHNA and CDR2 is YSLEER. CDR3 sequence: CASAMGSGANVLTF. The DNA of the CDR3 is TGCGCCAGCGCGATGGGCTCTGGGGCCAACGTCCTGACTTTC.

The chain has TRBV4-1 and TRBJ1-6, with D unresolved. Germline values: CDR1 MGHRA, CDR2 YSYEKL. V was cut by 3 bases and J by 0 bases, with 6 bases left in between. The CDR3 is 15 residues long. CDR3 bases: TGCGCCAGCAGCCAGGGGAGCTCCTATAATTCACCCCTCCACTTT. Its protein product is CASSQGSSYNSPLHF.